This TCR beta chain emerged from a study of OX40 agonist ivuxolimab in advanced cancers. Study-wide background: Averaging about 60 years in age, with a range of 23 to 79, the cohort was around 83% male.

TCRdb's copy holds only in-frame clones and misses some; the assay was immunoSEQ multiplex PCR. The sample carries some 12,000 clones, about 85% recorded once. Germline assignment: CDR1 LGHNA and CDR2 YSLEER. The CDR3 has 14 amino acids. Between the trimmed V and J ends, which lost 0 bases and 4 bases, there was a span of 9 bases. The TCR comes from an adult with an advanced solid tumor such as melanoma, head and neck, liver or kidney cancer. Sequencing was performed on CD4+ or CD8+ T cells sorted from blood, taken in a trial of the OX40 agonist ivuxolimab. This sequence joins TRBV4-3 and TRBJ1-2, with D uncertain. CDR3 region: CASSQDRWSYGYTF. For the CDR3, the DNA is TGCGCCAGCAGCCAAGATCGATGGAGCTATGGCTACACCTTC.